The following is a T cell receptor (beta chain) sequence with its context. Its specificity is unknown. This record comes from a study of cytomegalovirus exposure and HLA in healthy donors. Findings and limits, study-wide: Published work reported that the classifier diagnosed cytomegalovirus status with high specificity and sensitivity. Earlier findings revealed that most TCR beta V segments proved productive either about 90% or about 30% of the time. In vitro experiments confirmed that three CMV-associated chains were specific for CMV antigens. Listed as cytomegalovirus-associated were 150 or so TCR beta chains.

The PCR employed 60 Vbeta primers together with 13 Jbeta primers. The method was immunoSEQ multiplex PCR; TCRdb's version includes in-frame clones alone and lacks a portion of them. The sample contains about 140,000 clones, roughly 81% of which appear only once. CDR3 size: 13 residues. CDR1 MNHEY and CDR2 SVGAGI come from the germline V gene. The ends lost 6 bases at V and 10 bases at J; junction bases unmatched: 4. This TCR was sampled from a female donor in good health and CMV-seronegative. The chain links TRBV6-5 to TRBJ1-4, with TRBD1 matching 11 bases. Sample: PBMCs. The CDR3 protein is CASSPGTGGKLFF. CDR3 DNA sequence: TGTGCCAGCAGCCCCGGGACAGGGGGAAAACTGTTTTTT.